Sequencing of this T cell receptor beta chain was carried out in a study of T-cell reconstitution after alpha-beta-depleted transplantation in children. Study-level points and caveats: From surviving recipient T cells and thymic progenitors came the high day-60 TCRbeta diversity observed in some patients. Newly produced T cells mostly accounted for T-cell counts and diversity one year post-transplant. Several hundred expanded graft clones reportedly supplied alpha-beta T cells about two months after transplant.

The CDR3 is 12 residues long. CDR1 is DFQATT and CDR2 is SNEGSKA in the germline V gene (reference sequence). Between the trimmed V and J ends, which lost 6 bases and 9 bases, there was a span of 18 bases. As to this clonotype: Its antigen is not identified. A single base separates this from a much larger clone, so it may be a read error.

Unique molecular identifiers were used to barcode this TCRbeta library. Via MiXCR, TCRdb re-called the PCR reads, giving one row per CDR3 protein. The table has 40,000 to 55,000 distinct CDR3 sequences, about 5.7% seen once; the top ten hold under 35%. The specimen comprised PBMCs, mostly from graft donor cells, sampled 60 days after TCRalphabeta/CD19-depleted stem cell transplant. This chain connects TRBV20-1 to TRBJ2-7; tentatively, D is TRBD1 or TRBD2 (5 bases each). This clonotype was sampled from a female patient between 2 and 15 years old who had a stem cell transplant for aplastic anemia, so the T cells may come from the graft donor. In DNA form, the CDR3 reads TGCAGTGCCGACCGGGGCAGGCTATGGCAGTACTTC. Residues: CSADRGRLWQYF.